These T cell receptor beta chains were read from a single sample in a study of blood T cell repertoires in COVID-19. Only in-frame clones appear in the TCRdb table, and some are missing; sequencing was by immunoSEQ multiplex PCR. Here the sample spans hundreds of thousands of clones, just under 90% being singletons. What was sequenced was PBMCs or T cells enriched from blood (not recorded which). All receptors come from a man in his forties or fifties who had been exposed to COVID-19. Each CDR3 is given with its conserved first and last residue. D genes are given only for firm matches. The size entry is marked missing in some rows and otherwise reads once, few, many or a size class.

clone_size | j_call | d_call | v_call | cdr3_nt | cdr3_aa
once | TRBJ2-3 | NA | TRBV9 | TGTGCCAGCAGCACCCGGACAGTCACAGATACGCAGTATTTT | CASSTRTVTDTQYF
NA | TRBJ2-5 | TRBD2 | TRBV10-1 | TGCGCCAGCAGCGAAGCGGGGCGCCAGACCCAGTACTTC | CASSEAGRQTQYF
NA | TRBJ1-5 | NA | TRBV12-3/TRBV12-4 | TGTGCCACGGGGAGGAGCAATCAGCCCCAGCATTTT | CATGRSNQPQHF
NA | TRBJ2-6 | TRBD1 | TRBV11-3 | TGTGCCAGCAGCCGCGGACAGGGAAGCTCTGGGGCCAACGTCCTGACTTTC | CASSRGQGSSGANVLTF
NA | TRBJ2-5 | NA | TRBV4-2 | TGTGCCAGCAGCCAAGTTAGGTCTAGTCGTGAAGAGACCCAGTACTTC | CASSQVRSSREETQYF
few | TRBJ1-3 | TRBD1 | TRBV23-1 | TGCGCCAGCAGTCATTGGGGGACAGGGGGTGACACCATATATTTT | CASSHWGTGGDTIYF
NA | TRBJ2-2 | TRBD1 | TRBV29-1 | TGCAGCGGGGGACAGTTACTCACCGGGGAGCTGTTTTTT | CSGGQLLTGELFF
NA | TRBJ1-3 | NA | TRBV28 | TGTGCCAGCAGTTTAAGCGGGGGGCTCTCTGGAAACACCATATATTTT | CASSLSGGLSGNTIYF
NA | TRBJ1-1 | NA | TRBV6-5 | TGTGCCAGCAGCATCGTACAGAGCATGAACACTGAAGCTTTCTTT | CASSIVQSMNTEAFF
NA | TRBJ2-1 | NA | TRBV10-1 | TGCGCCAGCAGTGGGACGGGGGTCCAGTACAATGAGCAGTTCTTC | CASSGTGVQYNEQFF
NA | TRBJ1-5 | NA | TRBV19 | TGTGCCAGTAGTTGGTCGACAGATAGCAATCAGCCCCAGCATTTT | CASSWSTDSNQPQHF
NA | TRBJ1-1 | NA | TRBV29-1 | TGCAGCGTCCATCATCACGGCGGGAACACTGAAGCTTTCTTT | CSVHHHGGNTEAFF
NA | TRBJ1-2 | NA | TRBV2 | TGTGCCAGCAGCCTAACAGGGACTAACTATGGCTACACCTTC | CASSLTGTNYGYTF